What follows are 32 T cell receptor beta chains derived from one specimen sequenced in a study of blood T cell repertoires in COVID-19. Sequencing used immunoSEQ multiplex PCR; TCRdb keeps in-frame clones, though not all of them. This table has roughly 350,000 clones, about 89% appearing once. Material for sequencing was peripheral blood. The receptors come from a woman in her thirties with COVID-19, enrolled during active disease.

The V and J genes are TRBV19 and TRBJ1-5, with D possibly being TRBD1 (6 bases). Germline-derived CDR1 and CDR2 are LNHDA and SQIVND (reference sequence). The CDR3 extends over 19 amino acids. Trimming cost V 0 bases and J 0 bases, with 18 bases left between them. The CDR3 region has the DNA TGTGCCAGTAGTATAGATCGGGGGGCGACGGGATATAGCAATCAGCCCCAGCATTTT. Translated, it gives CASSIDRGATGYSNQPQHF.

The chain has TRBV5-6 and TRBJ2-5; 13 bases match TRBD2. Trimming removed 3 bases from V and 5 bases from J; junction bases left unmatched: 7. Germline loops: CDR1 SGHDT, CDR2 YYEEEE. The CDR3 totals 16 residues. The CDR3 nucleotides read TGTGCCAGCAGCTATGGACTAGCGGGAGTGGGGGAGACCCAGTACTTC. Its translation is CASSYGLAGVGETQYF.

CDR3 loop: CASSLEGLHTGELFF. DNA for the CDR3: TGCGCCAGCAGCTTGGAGGGACTTCACACCGGGGAGCTGTTTTTT. V and J are TRBV5-1 and TRBJ2-2; TRBD2 is a possible D gene (6 bases). Germline CDR1 and CDR2: SGHRS and YFSETQ. The V and J ends lost 0 bases and 3 bases respectively, with 9 bases between them. The CDR3 spans 15 residues.

The CDR3 sequence: CASSVGPREKRTEAFF. CDR3 nucleotide sequence: TGTGCCAGCAGCGTAGGACCCAGGGAAAAGAGGACTGAAGCTTTCTTT. The V and J genes are TRBV9 and TRBJ1-1; maybe TRBD1 (5 bases). V was shortened by 0 bases and J by 5 bases, with 17 bases between the two germline ends. Germline V gene sequence: CDR1 SGDLS, CDR2 YYNGEE. The CDR3 has 16 residues.

This clone showed up just once. The V and J genes are TRBV5-4 and TRBJ2-5, with 12 positions matching TRBD2. The CDR3 is 15 amino acids. Per the germline V gene, CDR1 is SGHNT and CDR2 is YYREEE (reference sequence). Losses at the gene ends were 4 bases for V and 5 bases for J; bases not matched to a gene: 6. CDR3 residues: CASSGLAGIGETQYF. CDR3 DNA: TGTGCCAGCAGCGGACTAGCGGGGATAGGGGAGACCCAGTACTTC.

V and J are TRBV6-5 and TRBJ2-3; 7 nucleotides line up with TRBD1. V was clipped by 2 bases and J by 1 base; unmatched bases: 6. The CDR3 spans 16 residues. Germline V gene data show CDR1 as MNHEY and CDR2 as SVGAGI. The CDR3 region has the DNA TGTGCCAGCAGTTACCGACAGGGCCTTGGCACAGATACGCAGTATTTT. Its translation is CASSYRQGLGTDTQYF.

The rearrangement joins TRBV2 to TRBJ2-1; 9 positions match TRBD2. V dropped 6 bases and J dropped 4; count of bases not matched to a gene: 4. The CDR3 spans 14 residues. Germline values: CDR1 SNHLY, CDR2 FYNNEI. CDR3 residues: CASSGAGGYNEQFF. The CDR3 coding sequence is TGTGCCAGCAGCGGAGCGGGAGGTTACAATGAGCAGTTCTTC. Complete variable domain (other parts from reference TRBV2 and TRBJ2-1): EPEVTQTPSHQVTQMGQEVILRCVPISNHLYFYWYRQILGQKVEFLVSFYNNEISEKSEIFDDQFSVERPDGSNFTLKIRSTKLEDSAMYFCASSGAGGYNEQFFGPGTRLTVL.

The CDR3: CAISDGYTF. The CDR3 coding sequence is TGTGCCATATCCGATGGCTACACCTTC. V and J are TRBV7-9 and TRBJ1-2, with D unclear. There are 9 residues in the CDR3. Germline CDR1 is SEHNR and CDR2 is FQNEAQ (reference sequence). V shed 10 bases and J shed 6 bases, with 6 bases lying between them.

This chain joins TRBV5-5 and TRBJ1-2; 10 bases fit TRBD1. The V and J ends lost 4 bases and 2 bases, in that order; junction bases with no gene match: 8. The germline CDR1 and CDR2 sequences are SGHKS and YYEKEE (reference sequence). The CDR3 runs 16 residues. Here the CDR3 DNA reads TGTGCCAGCAGCATCCAAAGACAGGGGGCGAACTATGGCTACACCTTC. It codes for CASSIQRQGANYGYTF.

V gene TRBV15 combines with J gene TRBJ2-7, with TRBD1 as a possible D gene (5 bases). Germline CDR1 and CDR2: LNHNV and YYDKDF (reference sequence). The CDR3 extends over 12 amino acids. V lost 5 bases and J lost 5, with 10 bases in between. CDR3 nucleotides: TGTGCCACCAGCCCCCAAGGGGACGAGCAGTACTTC. As protein: CATSPQGDEQYF.

The chain employs TRBV7-2 and TRBJ1-2; 8 nucleotides line up with TRBD1. Germline CDR1 and CDR2: SGHTA and FQGNSA. The CDR3 has 15 residues. V lost 4 bases and J lost 4; bases outside the gene matches: 8. The CDR3 bases are TGTGCCAGCAGCTCCCTAACAGGGGGTGGCTATGGCTACACCTTC. Protein sequence: CASSSLTGGGYGYTF.

J is TRBJ2-3 and V is TRBV4-3; 7 positions agree with TRBD1. The CDR3 consists of 16 residues. J gave up 5 bases and V 1 base, and 9 bases lay outside the gene matches. The germline V gene has CDR1 LGHNA and CDR2 YSLEER. CDR3 bases: TGCGCCAGCAGCCAAGCCCCTAGGGGGCTGAGAGATACGCAGTATTTT. It codes for CASSQAPRGLRDTQYF.

In nucleotides, the CDR3 is TGTGCCAGCAGCGTAGGGCCGACTCCTAGCAATCAGCCCCAGCATTTT. Protein product: CASSVGPTPSNQPQHF. The genes are TRBV9 and TRBJ1-5; D is unresolved. CDR1 and CDR2 (germline): SGDLS, YYNGEE. The CDR3 is 16 amino acids. V lost 0 bases and J 0 bases, leaving 10 bases between the germline ends.

J is TRBJ1-5 and V is TRBV19, with TRBD1 as a possible D gene (5 bases). This CDR3 has 15 residues. Trimming removed 7 bases from V and 9 bases from J, with 22 bases in between. Germline assignment: CDR1 LNHDA and CDR2 SQIVND (reference sequence). This chain's CDR3 is CASMPHGGLIRPQHF. The CDR3 nucleotides are TGTGCCAGTATGCCTCATGGGGGGTTGATCAGGCCCCAGCATTTT.

The J gene is TRBJ2-7, the V gene TRBV5-6, with D tentatively TRBD2 (6 bases). Germline lookup yields CDR1 SGHDT and CDR2 YYEEEE. Between the trimmed V and J ends, which lost 3 bases and 5 bases, there was a span of 12 bases. The CDR3 extends over 13 amino acids. The CDR3 DNA sequence: TGTGCCAGCAGCTCCCCCTGGGGGGACGAGCAGTACTTC. Its translation is CASSSPWGDEQYF. The whole variable domain, filled in from reference TRBV5-6 and TRBJ2-7, reads DAGVTQSPTHLIKTRGQQVTLRCSPKSGHDTVSWYQQALGQGPQFIFQYYEEEERQRGNFPDRFSGHQFPNYSSELNVNALLLGDSALYLCASSSPWGDEQYFGPGTRLTVT.

The rearrangement links TRBV5-5 to TRBJ2-7; D may be TRBD2 (6 bases). The CDR3 sequence is 14 residues long. V dropped 3 bases and J dropped 2 bases, with 12 bases sitting between them. CDR1 SGHKS and CDR2 YYEKEE come from the germline V gene (reference sequence). The CDR3 sequence: CASSSPGLTYEQYF. In DNA form, the CDR3 reads TGTGCCAGCAGCTCACCGGGACTGACCTACGAGCAGTACTTC.

J is TRBJ2-1 and V is TRBV5-1; perhaps TRBD2 as D (6 bases). CDR3 size: 15 residues. The V end lost 4 bases, the J end lost 5 bases, and 16 bases lay between the germline ends. CDR1 is SGHRS and CDR2 is YFSETQ in the germline V gene. CDR3: CASSPTGGANNEQFF. CDR3 in DNA: TGCGCCAGCAGCCCTACTGGCGGGGCGAACAATGAGCAGTTCTTC. Variable domain in full (rest from reference TRBV5-1 and TRBJ2-1): KAGVTQTPRYLIKTRGQQVTLSCSPISGHRSVSWYQQTPGQGLQFLFEYFSETQRNKGNFPGRFSGRQFSNSRSEMNVSTLELGDSALYLCASSPTGGANNEQFFGPGTRLTVL.

CDR3 in amino acids: CASSPGTPGDTIYF. CDR3 DNA: TGTGCCAGCAGCCCCGGGACTCCCGGAGACACCATATATTTT. The rearrangement uses TRBV7-9 and TRBJ1-3, with a weak D call TRBD1 (5 bases). Germline values: CDR1 SEHNR, CDR2 FQNEAQ (reference sequence). The V and J ends lost 5 bases and 8 bases respectively, with 16 bases between them. There are 14 residues in the CDR3.

V gene TRBV19 combines with J gene TRBJ2-7; 9 nucleotides align to TRBD1. The CDR3 has 14 amino acids. Looked up from germline, CDR1 is LNHDA and CDR2 is SQIVND (reference sequence). V trimming: 7 bases; J trimming: 2 bases; junction bases outside the gene matches: 6. CDR3 nucleotide sequence: TGTGCCAGTAACCCCGGGACAGGGACCTACGAGCAGTACTTC. It specifies CASNPGTGTYEQYF.

V and J are TRBV6-1 and TRBJ2-7; D may match TRBD1 or TRBD2 (7 bases each). Per germline, CDR1 MNHNS and CDR2 SASEGT. This CDR3 is 17 amino acids long. V lost 8 bases, J lost 5 bases, and 28 bases lay in between. The CDR3 loop is CASGGGVRTGDPHEQYF. The CDR3 DNA reads as TGTGCCAGCGGTGGGGGGGTCCGTACAGGGGACCCCCACGAGCAGTACTTC.

This chain links TRBV9 with TRBJ1-1, with a tentative D call TRBD1 (6 bases). V lost 3 bases and J lost 6, with 12 bases in between. Germline V lookup: CDR1 SGDLS, CDR2 YYNGEE. This CDR3 is 13 amino acids long. CDR3 bases: TGTGCCAGCAGCGGTGAGGGGGGGCCTGAAGCTTTCTTT. Translating gives CASSGEGGPEAFF.

The chain recombines TRBV24-1 with TRBJ2-7; 7 bases fit TRBD1. The CDR3 loop spans 15 amino acids. Per the germline V gene, CDR1 is KGHDR and CDR2 is SFDVKD. V lost 3 bases, J lost 6 bases, and 10 bases stayed unmatched. CDR3 DNA sequence: TGTGCCACCAGTGATCCGGGGACAGCTCCGGGCGAGCAGTACTTC. This encodes CATSDPGTAPGEQYF.

J is TRBJ1-5 and V is TRBV4-1; D is unclear. Looked up from germline, CDR1 is MGHRA and CDR2 is YSYEKL. Trimming removed 3 bases from V and 7 bases from J, with 16 bases in between. The CDR3 length is 15 residues. The CDR3 here is CASSHGRIGGQPQHF. CDR3 DNA: TGCGCCAGCAGCCACGGCAGGATAGGTGGGCAGCCCCAGCATTTT.

The V gene is TRBV9, the J gene TRBJ2-5; 10 nucleotides agree with TRBD1. The CDR3 loop spans 16 amino acids. The germline V gene encodes CDR1 SGDLS and CDR2 YYNGEE. Germline trimming cut 0 bases from V and 5 bases from J; bases unmatched to any gene: 7. The CDR3: CASSVGIGQGVETQYF. The DNA for the CDR3 is TGTGCCAGCAGCGTAGGAATAGGACAGGGGGTGGAGACCCAGTACTTC.

This clone has just a few counts. This sequence joins TRBV6-5 and TRBJ1-2, with no clear D. This CDR3 has 13 amino acids. V was clipped by 7 bases and J by 2 bases, with 11 bases between them. CDR1 and CDR2 (germline): MNHEY, SVGAGI. In DNA, the CDR3 is TGTGCCAGCACCCGGACGGGAAACTATGGCTACACCTTC. Amino acids: CASTRTGNYGYTF.

This clone has only a few counts. The V gene is TRBV28, the J gene TRBJ1-1; D might be TRBD1 (6 bases). CDR1 and CDR2 from the germline V gene are MDHEN and SYDVKM. This CDR3 comprises 14 residues. V was cut by 6 bases and J by 5 bases, with 16 bases left in between. Here the CDR3 reads CASRHTGWRTEAFF. The CDR3, as DNA: TGTGCCAGCAGACACACAGGGTGGCGAACTGAAGCTTTCTTT.

The V call is TRBV9, the J call TRBJ2-1, with TRBD2 matching 11 bases. The CDR3 sequence is 17 residues long. Germline V gene data show CDR1 as SGDLS and CDR2 as YYNGEE. V lost 0 bases to trimming and J lost 6 bases; unmatched junction nucleotides: 8. The DNA for the CDR3 is TGTGCCAGCAGCGTAGTAACTAGCGGGGGAGGGGTCAATGAGCAGTTCTTC. Its translation: CASSVVTSGGGVNEQFF.

V and J are TRBV11-1 and TRBJ2-3; the match to TRBD2 covers 14 bases. V gave up 5 bases and J gave up 4 bases; unmatched junction bases: 5. Germline loops: CDR1 SGHAT, CDR2 FQDESV (reference sequence). The CDR3 extends over 16 amino acids. CDR3 residues: CASSGGTSGSPDTQYF. Here the CDR3 DNA reads TGTGCCAGCAGCGGAGGGACTAGCGGGAGTCCAGATACGCAGTATTTT.

As for this clone: A much larger clone lies a single base off, so this may be a read error. CDR3 region: CASSSGTGTYEQYF. Here the CDR3 DNA reads TGTGCCAGCAGTTCCGGGACAGGGACCTACGAGCAGTACTTC. The chain joins TRBV6-6 to TRBJ2-7; 9 bases agree with TRBD1. The germline V gene has CDR1 MNHNY and CDR2 SVGAGI (reference sequence). The CDR3 is 14 residues long. With V trimmed by 4 bases and J by 2 bases, 3 bases remained unmatched.

The chain is built from TRBV7-9 and TRBJ1-2, with D uncertain. Germline CDR1 SEHNR, CDR2 FQNEAQ (reference sequence). This CDR3 has 14 amino acids. V dropped 1 base and J dropped 5 bases, with 11 bases sitting between them. The CDR3 coding sequence is TGTGCCAGCAGCTTAGGCAGTACGGGATATGGCTACACCTTC. Translating it yields CASSLGSTGYGYTF.

The chain links TRBV6-5 to TRBJ1-3, with 8 bases fitting TRBD1. Trimming took 8 bases from V and 10 from J; bases not matched to a gene: 7. Germline lookup yields CDR1 MNHEY and CDR2 SVGAGI. The length of the CDR3 is 12 residues. DNA of the CDR3: TGTGCCAGCGGACAGGGCCAACGGACCATATATTTT. It codes for CASGQGQRTIYF.

The sample holds a few counts of this clone. The chain employs TRBV12-3 or TRBV12-4 and TRBJ2-1, with a tentative D call TRBD2 (6 bases). The CDR3 loop spans 13 amino acids. Trimming removed 5 bases at V and 5 bases at J, with 10 bases between. The CDR3 DNA is TGTGCCAGCAGTCGAACTAGCAACAATGAGCAGTTCTTC. It specifies CASSRTSNNEQFF.